This record looks at one T cell receptor beta chain sequence and its context. Its antigen is undetermined. PBMCs, at least 7 million per sample, were isolated. This entry is derived from a study of blood T cells in healthy people across ages. Whole-study findings and limits: Estimated diversity, derived from one million T cells, was regarded as an underestimate.

A J-beta primer mix and a sample-barcoded 5' primer were used in a second PCR of about 7 to 11 cycles. One entry per CDR3 protein, called by TCRdb with MiXCR from the 5' RACE reads. The repertoire holds hundreds of thousands of distinct CDR3 sequences, with roughly three fifths as singletons. V dropped 5 bases and J dropped 3; count of bases not matched to a gene: 11. The CDR3 is made up of 16 amino acids. Germline CDR1 is DFQATT and CDR2 is SNEGSKA (reference sequence). The sequence was obtained from a man aged 40-55 years in good health. The sequencing input was blood. V is TRBV20-1 and J is TRBJ2-1; TRBD1 aligns across 9 bases. The CDR3 is CSAVAMTGGNYNEQFF. The CDR3, as DNA: TGCAGTGCTGTAGCGATGACAGGGGGGAACTACAATGAGCAGTTCTTC.